The 13 T cell receptor beta chains listed next were all sequenced from one sample in a study of CD8 T cells in Susac syndrome. An input of roughly 0.45 to 1 ug of RNA was subjected to reverse transcription using random hexamers. TCRdb analysed the immunoSEQ multiplex PCR reads with MiXCR anew, one entry per CDR3 protein. The sample holds 95,000 or so distinct CDR3 sequences, about 93% seen once. What was sequenced was CD8+ T cells from PBMCs. Every receptor here comes from a human donor in good health.

This rearrangement joins TRBV6-2 or TRBV6-3 to TRBJ1-5; D not certain. This CDR3 contains 15 residues. The germline V gene has CDR1 MNHEY and CDR2 SVGEGT. Trimming took off 5 bases at V and 7 bases at J, with 18 bases between the two ends. The CDR3 bases are TGTGCCAGCAGTCCCTATGTGAGGGAGGGCCAGCCCCAGCATTTT. This encodes CASSPYVREGQPQHF.

The chain employs TRBV20-1 and TRBJ1-2; no clear D gene. Trimming stripped 2 bases from V and 5 bases from J, with 9 bases between. CDR1 and CDR2 from the germline V gene are DFQATT and SNEGSKA (reference sequence). The CDR3 runs 12 residues. The CDR3 region has the DNA TGCAGTGCTAGACCAGTAGGGTATGGCTACACCTTC. Its protein product is CSARPVGYGYTF.

In its sample, this clonotype was seen once. This chain links TRBV7-8 with TRBJ2-7, with 8 bases matching TRBD1. The ends lost 8 bases at V and 3 bases at J; junction bases unmatched: 9. Looked up from germline, CDR1 is SGHVS and CDR2 is FQNEAQ. This CDR3 comprises 14 residues. The CDR3 bases are TGTGCCAGCCCAAAAGGACAGGGAGGCTACGAGCAGTACTTC. Its protein is CASPKGQGGYEQYF. Full variable domain (missing parts from reference TRBV7-8 and TRBJ2-7): GAGVSQSPRYKVAKRGQDVALRCDPISGHVSLFWYQQALGQGPEFLTYFQNEAQLDKSGLPSDRFFAERPEGSVSTLKIQRTQQEDSAVYLCASPKGQGGYEQYFGPGTRLTVT.

This clonotype was seen a single time. This chain uses TRBV4-1 with TRBJ1-2; the D is unclear. This CDR3 contains 15 residues. From germline, CDR1 is MGHRA and CDR2 YSYEKL. Trimming took off 0 bases at V and 3 bases at J, with 11 bases between the two ends. The CDR3, as DNA: TGCGCCAGCAGCCAAGATGGGCAGGAACACTATGGCTACACCTTC. It codes for CASSQDGQEHYGYTF.

The chain is built from TRBV13 and TRBJ2-5; the D is unclear. CDR1 and CDR2 from the germline V gene are PRHDT and FYEKMQ (reference sequence). The CDR3 has 14 residues. Trimming pared 1 base from V and 1 base from J, leaving 7 bases between. CDR3 DNA: TGTGCCAGCAGCTTAGAACGGCTCCAAGAGACCCAGTACTTC. It translates to CASSLERLQETQYF.

CDR3 sequence reads: CASSPGLETQYF. Here the CDR3 DNA reads TGTGCCAGCAGCCCCGGGCTAGAGACCCAGTACTTC. V gene TRBV9 combines with J gene TRBJ2-5; D is undetermined. V lost 4 bases and J lost 4, with 8 bases in between. The germline V gene encodes CDR1 SGDLS and CDR2 YYNGEE. The CDR3 loop spans 12 amino acids.

This clonotype was seen a single time. The rearrangement joins TRBV7-9 to TRBJ2-3, with TRBD2 identical over 12 bases. V lost 4 bases and J lost 3; bases outside the gene matches: 2. Germline CDR1 is SEHNR and CDR2 is FQNEAQ (reference sequence). This CDR3 is 15 amino acids long. The CDR3 region is CASSSSGGATDTQYF. The DNA of the CDR3 is TGTGCCAGCAGCTCTAGCGGGGGGGCTACAGATACGCAGTATTTT.

This chain links TRBV12-3 or TRBV12-4 with TRBJ1-2, with D unclear. The CDR3 has 13 amino acids. V gave up 3 bases and J gave up 4 bases, with 9 bases separating them. The CDR3 protein is CASSLGRRYGYTF. In nucleotides, the CDR3 is TGTGCCAGCAGTTTGGGCAGGCGCTATGGCTACACCTTC.

The V call is TRBV9, the J call TRBJ2-2, with 9 bases matching TRBD1. The germline V gene has CDR1 SGDLS and CDR2 YYNGEE. The V and J ends lost 3 bases and 1 base, in that order; junction bases with no gene match: 7. The length of the CDR3 is 17 residues. CDR3 DNA sequence: TGTGCCAGCAGCGCCTCACTGGACAGGGGGAACACCGGGGAGCTGTTTTTT. Amino acid sequence: CASSASLDRGNTGELFF.

This sequence joins TRBV5-1 and TRBJ1-2, with TRBD1 matching 10 bases. Trimming took 2 bases from V and 6 from J; bases not matched to a gene: 4. The length of the CDR3 is 14 residues. Per the germline V gene, CDR1 is SGHRS and CDR2 is YFSETQ. The CDR3, as DNA: TGCGCCAGCAGCTTACCGACAGGGGGCGATGGCTACACCTTC. Translated, it gives CASSLPTGGDGYTF.

In DNA, the CDR3 is TGCACCAGCAGCCCAATTAGCGGGGGGGCCCCGGATACGCAGTATTTT. Translating it yields CTSSPISGGAPDTQYF. The J gene is TRBJ2-3, the V gene TRBV1; TRBD2, the D gene given by the table, was not confirmed from the DNA. TRBV1 is assigned pseudogene status. CDR3 size: 16 residues.

The rearrangement joins TRBV5-6 to TRBJ2-7, with 8 bases matching TRBD1. V shed 0 bases, J shed 0 bases, and the junction held 2 bases outside the gene matches. Germline V CDR1 and CDR2: SGHDT, YYEEEE. The CDR3 consists of 15 residues. The CDR3 loop reads CASSLVGQGSYEQYF. DNA for the CDR3: TGTGCCAGCAGCTTGGTTGGACAGGGCTCCTACGAGCAGTACTTC.

The chain employs TRBV12-3 or TRBV12-4 and TRBJ2-1; a possible D gene is TRBD2 (5 bases). CDR3 length: 16 amino acids. Trimming shortened V by 6 bases and J by 0 bases, and 15 bases separated the two germline ends. CDR3 bases: TGTGCCAGCAGGGGAGACCAAATGAGCTCCTACAATGAGCAGTTCTTC. Its translation is CASRGDQMSSYNEQFF.